The next 27 T cell receptor beta chains were all read from a single sample in a study of HIV-infected patients and healthy controls. All unsorted peripheral T cells were captured because whole blood was used without fractionation. Alpha and beta constant-region primers primed reverse transcription of 500 to 550 ng RNA. Using multiplexing indices, alpha and beta chain libraries were generated apart by chain-specific third strand synthesis. TCRdb fed the 5' RACE reads into MiXCR, producing one record per CDR3 protein. The table lists roughly 3,000 distinct CDR3 sequences, less than 25% of them singletons. This specimen consisted of blood, obtained before antiretroviral therapy. The receptors were sampled from an adult with HIV infection.

This clonotype is medium-sized in the sample. The V and J genes are TRBV19 and TRBJ2-7; unclear D gene. Germline CDR1 and CDR2: LNHDA and SQIVND (reference sequence). CDR3 length: 12 residues. V lost 5 bases to trimming and J lost 3 bases, with 8 bases between them. The CDR3 loop is CASSDGSYEQYF. CDR3 bases: TGTGCCAGTAGTGACGGCAGCTACGAGCAGTACTTC.

The J gene is TRBJ1-1, the V gene TRBV5-1; D is undetermined. V lost 0 bases and J lost 0, with 9 bases in between. CDR1 is SGHRS and CDR2 is YFSETQ in the germline V gene. The CDR3 has 15 amino acids. For the CDR3, the DNA is TGCGCCAGCAGCTTGGCCCCAGGACTGAACACTGAAGCTTTCTTT. Its protein is CASSLAPGLNTEAFF.

This chain links TRBV12-3 or TRBV12-4 with TRBJ1-1; 11 nucleotides align to TRBD1. The CDR3 spans 14 residues. V was clipped by 7 bases and J by 11 bases; unmatched bases: 12. This CDR3 reads CASTTGQGALGAFF. The CDR3 bases are TGTGCCAGCACTACCGGACAGGGGGCATTGGGGGCTTTCTTT.

About this clonotype: A much larger clone lies one base from this, so it may be a read error. The conserved phenylalanine or tryptophan normally closing the CDR3 is absent here, so this likely arose from a read error. The chain joins TRBV7-8 to TRBJ1-1; the D is unclear. The CDR3 is 15 amino acids. V was pared by 2 bases and J by 0 bases, with 10 bases between. Germline loops: CDR1 SGHVS, CDR2 FQNEAQ. The CDR3 region is CASSLTAGLNTEAFS. In DNA form, the CDR3 reads TGTGCCAGCAGCTTAACGGCGGGGTTGAACACTGAAGCTTTCTCT.

The rearrangement joins TRBV5-5 to TRBJ2-1; perhaps TRBD1 as D (6 bases). Trimming shortened V by 4 bases and J by 5 bases, and 13 bases separated the two germline ends. Germline lookup yields CDR1 SGHKS and CDR2 YYEKEE (reference sequence). The CDR3 has 14 residues. For the CDR3, the DNA is TGTGCCAGCAGCGTACAGGGAGATGACAATGAGCAGTTCTTC. It codes for CASSVQGDDNEQFF.

The gene calls are TRBV18 and TRBJ1-4; the match to TRBD1 covers 7 bases. J gave up 4 bases and V 8 bases, and 7 bases lay outside the gene matches. Germline CDR1 is KGHSH and CDR2 is LQKENI. This CDR3 contains 14 residues. Here the CDR3 DNA reads TGTGCCAGCGCGACCGGGACAGTTAATGAAAAACTGTTTTTT. Encoded protein: CASATGTVNEKLFF. The entire variable domain, with the rest obtained from reference TRBV18 and TRBJ1-4, is as follows: NAGVMQNPRHLVRRRGQEARLRCSPMKGHSHVYWYRQLPEEGLKFMVYLQKENIIDESGMPKERFSAEFPKEGPSILRIQQVVRGDSAAYFCASATGTVNEKLFFGSGTQLSVL.

This clonotype was picked up a small number of times. Since a much larger clone is just one base distant, this may be a read error. V and J are TRBV6-6 and TRBJ2-5; 8 bases are shared with TRBD2. J lost 9 bases, V lost 7 bases, and 13 bases had no gene match. The CDR3 runs 14 residues. Germline-derived CDR1 and CDR2 are MNHNY and SVGAGI (reference sequence). CDR3 protein: CASNSIAGSGPQYF. DNA of the CDR3: TGTGCCAGCAATTCCATAGCGGGATCCGGTCCCCAGTACTTC.

The chain joins TRBV6-6 to TRBJ2-3; D gene uncertain. The CDR3 sequence is 14 residues long. Germline CDR1 is MNHNY and CDR2 is SVGAGI (reference sequence). V shed 6 bases and J shed 4 bases, with 14 bases lying between them. The CDR3 DNA sequence: TGTGCCAGCAGCCCCCTCAACGGTGCAGATACGCAGTATTTT. It encodes CASSPLNGADTQYF.

This chain links TRBV6-4 with TRBJ2-3; TRBD1 matches 7 bases. CDR1 is MRHNA, CDR2 SNTAGT, per germline. This CDR3 is built from 15 residues. V lost 2 bases and J lost 3; bases outside the gene matches: 5. CDR3 nucleotides: TGTGCCAGCAGTGACGCGGCAGGGGGAACAGATACGCAGTATTTT. It translates to CASSDAAGGTDTQYF.

Concerning this clonotype: One base away lies a much larger clone, so this may be a sequencing read error. The chain joins TRBV14 to TRBJ1-3; unclear D gene. V was clipped by 5 bases and J by 4 bases, with 6 bases between them. From germline, CDR1 is SGHDN and CDR2 FVKESK. CDR3 length: 12 residues. In nucleotides, the CDR3 is TGTGCCAGCAGCAAAGTCGGAAACACCATATATTTT. Translated: CASSKVGNTIYF.

This clonotype counts as medium-sized (0.01 to 0.1%). The gene calls are TRBV20-1 and TRBJ1-2; D is possibly TRBD1 (5 bases). This CDR3 is built from 13 residues. The ends were cut back, 6 bases at V and 4 bases at J, with 15 bases in the middle. Germline CDR1 is DFQATT and CDR2 is SNEGSKA (reference sequence). The CDR3 loop is CSADVPGSYGYTF. CDR3 DNA sequence: TGCAGTGCCGACGTCCCAGGGAGCTATGGCTACACCTTC.

The chain is built from TRBV27 and TRBJ2-7; 8 bases fit TRBD2. The CDR3 loop spans 14 amino acids. J was trimmed by 4 bases and V by 5 bases; bases with no gene match: 7. CDR1 and CDR2 from the germline V gene are MNHEY and SMNVEV (reference sequence). In DNA, the CDR3 is TGTGCCAGCAGTCCCACGGGACTAGTGTACGAGCAGTACTTC. Translation gives CASSPTGLVYEQYF.

This clonotype was recorded a few times. V gene TRBV6-5 combines with J gene TRBJ1-1; D not resolved. Trimming took 6 bases from V and 0 from J, leaving 8 bases between them. Per germline, CDR1 MNHEY and CDR2 SVGAGI. The CDR3 consists of 13 residues. Here the CDR3 reads CASSMILNTEAFF. The CDR3 DNA sequence: TGTGCCAGCAGCATGATTCTGAACACTGAAGCTTTCTTT.

This clonotype counts as medium-sized. This sequence joins TRBV10-2 and TRBJ1-2; D not resolved. The CDR3 runs 12 residues. Trimming took off 2 bases at V and 8 bases at J, with 9 bases between the two ends. The germline V gene encodes CDR1 WSHSY and CDR2 SAAADI. CDR3 in amino acids: CASSEGQQGYTF. CDR3 bases: TGCGCCAGCAGTGAGGGGCAGCAGGGCTACACCTTC.

This clonotype has more than one count but fewer than ten. V and J are TRBV27 and TRBJ2-1; D is unresolved. This CDR3 contains 13 residues. The V gene lost 8 bases and the J gene lost 8 bases, with 16 bases spanning the gap. Germline CDR1 MNHEY, CDR2 SMNVEV (reference sequence). CDR3 sequence (DNA): TGTGCCAGCTCACTATTGGGCTTGGATGAGCAGTTCTTC. It codes for CASSLLGLDEQFF.

This chain connects TRBV5-1 to TRBJ1-1; D unclear. The CDR3 is 13 residues long. V lost 0 bases and J 5 bases, leaving 8 bases between the germline ends. Germline V gene data show CDR1 as SGHRS and CDR2 as YFSETQ. The CDR3 coding sequence is TGCGCCAGCAGCTTGGAGGTGGATACTGAAGCTTTCTTT. Residues: CASSLEVDTEAFF.

Comment on this clonotype: This may come from a read error, since a much larger clone is one base off. The chain recombines TRBV20-1 with TRBJ2-7; 10 bases are a match to TRBD1. The CDR3 contains 14 residues. V shed 0 bases and J 7 bases; nucleotides not matched to a gene: 6. Germline loops: CDR1 DFQATT, CDR2 SNEGSKA (reference sequence). CDR3 region: CSAREGTGALEQYF. The CDR3 DNA is TGCAGTGCTAGAGAAGGGACAGGGGCCTTGGAGCAGTACTTC.

The chain couples TRBV20-1 to TRBJ2-3; 9 nucleotides align to TRBD2. Germline CDR1 is DFQATT and CDR2 is SNEGSKA (reference sequence). V lost 3 bases, J lost 6 bases, and 1 base stayed unmatched. The CDR3 has 12 amino acids. This chain's CDR3 is CSASTSGDTQYF. The CDR3 nucleotides are TGCAGTGCTAGCACTAGCGGGGATACGCAGTATTTT.

The table lists this clonotype with a few counts. J is TRBJ1-1 and V is TRBV6-1; D not certain. Trimming took off 8 bases at V and 0 bases at J, with 13 bases between the two ends. Germline V CDR1 and CDR2: MNHNS, SASEGT. The CDR3 sequence is 14 residues long. CDR3 in DNA: TGTGCCAGCGGGAGGTCTAGGTTGAACACTGAAGCTTTCTTT. The encoded protein is CASGRSRLNTEAFF.

The rearrangement uses TRBV5-5 and TRBJ2-7; the D gene is possibly TRBD1 (6 bases). The V end was cut by 0 bases, the J end by 2 bases, with 15 bases between. The CDR3 has 16 residues. The germline V gene has CDR1 SGHKS and CDR2 YYEKEE (reference sequence). This chain's CDR3 is CASSLARGPRPYEQYF. As DNA, the CDR3 is TGTGCCAGCAGCTTGGCCAGGGGACCCAGACCCTACGAGCAGTACTTC.

This clonotype is judged medium-sized. The chain employs TRBV20-1 and TRBJ1-1; the D is unclear. Trimming took 3 bases from V and 1 from J, leaving 15 bases between them. CDR1 and CDR2 (germline): DFQATT, SNEGSKA (reference sequence). The length of the CDR3 is 15 residues. The CDR3 sequence: CSASSLAWGNTEAFF. In DNA, the CDR3 is TGCAGTGCTAGTTCGCTTGCCTGGGGGAACACTGAAGCTTTCTTT.

J is TRBJ1-2 and V is TRBV19, with a tentative D call TRBD1 (5 bases). V was cut by 5 bases and J by 3 bases, with 10 bases left in between. From germline, CDR1 is LNHDA and CDR2 SQIVND (reference sequence). The CDR3 is 13 amino acids. CDR3 in DNA: TGTGCCAGTAGTCCCCAGGGCGACTATGGCTACACCTTC. Encoded protein: CASSPQGDYGYTF.

This clonotype turned up a few times. The limits of the CDR3 on the DNA are not certain, so only TCRdb's listed CDR3 is given. The chain joins TRBV5-1 to TRBJ2-2; TRBD1 is taken as the D call from the table, unchecked against the DNA. Germline V lookup: CDR1 SGHRS, CDR2 YFSETQ. Ends included, the CDR3 has 15 residues. This CDR3 is CASSFPPLRPGSCFF.

This clonotype was recorded a few times. The V and J genes are TRBV12-3 or TRBV12-4 and TRBJ1-4; possible D gene TRBD1, 6 bases. With 3 bases removed from V and 8 bases from J, the gap between germline ends came to 16 bases. The CDR3 is 15 amino acids. The CDR3 sequence: CASSFGSGAREKLFF. The CDR3 DNA follows: TGTGCCAGCAGTTTTGGATCGGGGGCTCGCGAAAAACTGTTTTTT.

To note about this clonotype: This sequence may be a read error, since a much larger clone differs from it by one base. The chain employs TRBV7-8 and TRBJ1-5, with D maybe TRBD1 (5 bases). This CDR3 has 17 residues. V dropped 6 bases and J dropped 1 base, with 19 bases sitting between them. The germline CDR1 and CDR2 sequences are SGHVS and FQNEAQ. The chain's CDR3 is CASRSTTGPGSNQPQHF. For the CDR3, the DNA is TGTGCCAGCAGATCTACGACGGGACCCGGGAGCAATCAGCCCCAGCATTTT.

By sample share, this clonotype is medium-sized. The rearrangement uses TRBV7-3 and TRBJ2-2; 7 bases map to TRBD2. The J segment lost 5 bases and the V segment lost 5 bases, leaving 5 bases of the junction unmatched. CDR1 and CDR2 from the germline V gene are SGHTA and FQGTGA. The CDR3 contains 14 residues. The CDR3 here is CASSSGEGTGELFF. CDR3 nucleotides: TGTGCCAGCAGCAGCGGGGAGGGGACCGGGGAGCTGTTTTTT.

Regarding this clonotype: At one boundary the junction diverges from the germline segment, which might be a read error. The chain couples TRBV7-7 to TRBJ2-1; tentatively, D is TRBD1 (5 bases). The CDR3 is made up of 13 amino acids. Germline CDR1 and CDR2: SSHAT and FNYEAQ (reference sequence). This CDR3 is CASSLDMGNEQFF. The CDR3 DNA reads TGTGCTAGCAGCTTGGACATGGGTAATGAGCAGTTCTTC.